These 14 T cell receptor beta chains came from one sample sequenced in a study of shared clonotypes between healthy human individuals (dated by TCRdb to about 2020). Library preparation employed the immunoSEQ multiplex PCR assay. The clones in this table, taken by TCRdb from immuneACCESS, are in-frame only. Not every clone is retained; where verified, under half of the shortfall comes from an unresolved V gene, and the cause of the rest is unknown. This sample is represented by about a million clones; roughly 77% of them were singletons. The top ten constitute approximately 0.95% of the sample. Sequenced input: memory CD4+ T cells from PBMCs. The sample's cell subset or site label, decoded: CD45RA-negative fraction. The receptors here all came from a man aged 18 to 35 in good health. Some clones in this sample may be carry-over from other donors' samples.

This clone was seen more than once but under ten times. The J gene is TRBJ2-7, the V gene TRBV28; D gene unclear. From germline, CDR1 is MDHEN and CDR2 SYDVKM. The ends were cut back, 6 bases at V and 2 bases at J, with 11 bases in the middle. The CDR3 has 13 residues. CDR3 protein: CASRRLATYEQYF. CDR3 in DNA: TGTGCCAGCAGACGACTGGCTACCTACGAGCAGTACTTC.

The chain joins TRBV28 to TRBJ2-2; maybe TRBD1 (6 bases). With 3 bases removed from V and 1 base from J, the gap between germline ends came to 15 bases. Germline lookup yields CDR1 MDHEN and CDR2 SYDVKM. This CDR3 has 17 residues. The CDR3 DNA follows: TGTGCCAGCAGTTTGCAGGGGCCAACGGGGAACACCGGGGAGCTGTTTTTT. Translation: CASSLQGPTGNTGELFF.

The chain employs TRBV7-8 and TRBJ1-1; a weak D match, TRBD1 (6 bases). Germline CDR1 and CDR2: SGHVS and FQNEAQ. This CDR3 has 13 residues. Trimming stripped 1 base from V and 6 bases from J, with 9 bases between. For the CDR3, the DNA is TGTGCCAGCAGCTTAGGGGGGCGGGCTGAAGCTTTCTTT. Protein: CASSLGGRAEAFF.

The V and J genes are TRBV27 and TRBJ1-2, with 7 bases lining up with TRBD1. The CDR3 has 15 residues. Per germline, CDR1 MNHEY and CDR2 SMNVEV (reference sequence). V lost 6 bases to trimming and J lost 8 bases; unmatched junction nucleotides: 15. This chain's CDR3 is CASSQRTGPAGGYTF. CDR3 coding DNA: TGTGCCAGCAGCCAACGGACAGGACCCGCTGGGGGCTACACCTTC.

This clone was seen repeatedly, ten times or more. This chain links TRBV5-1 with TRBJ2-7, with D tentatively TRBD1 (6 bases). The CDR3 loop spans 14 amino acids. CDR1 is SGHRS, CDR2 YFSETQ, per germline. V was shortened by 0 bases and J by 4 bases, with 11 bases between the two germline ends. The CDR3 DNA sequence: TGCGCCAGCAGCTTGGACAGGGCCCGATACGAGCAGTACTTC. Amino acids: CASSLDRARYEQYF.

The chain couples TRBV9 to TRBJ1-1; the D is unclear. Germline lookup yields CDR1 SGDLS and CDR2 YYNGEE. The CDR3 totals 16 residues. Trimming stripped 0 bases from V and 2 bases from J, with 14 bases between. The CDR3 DNA is TGTGCCAGCAGCGTAGCTATCCAGGTACCCAACACTGAAGCTTTCTTT. Amino acids: CASSVAIQVPNTEAFF. The complete variable domain, with remaining parts taken from reference TRBV9 and TRBJ1-1, reads DSGVTQTPKHLITATGQRVTLRCSPRSGDLSVYWYQQSLDQGLQFLIQYYNGEERAKGNILERFSAQQFPDLHSELNLSSLELGDSALYFCASSVAIQVPNTEAFFGQGTRLTVV.

The rearrangement uses TRBV7-2 and TRBJ2-1; D is uncertain. V lost 4 bases and J lost 2, with 9 bases in between. The V gene's germline CDR1 is SGHTA and CDR2 FQGNSA. The CDR3 loop spans 14 amino acids. The CDR3, as DNA: TGTGCCAGCAGCTCGGACGGGCCCTACAATGAGCAGTTCTTC. Amino acids: CASSSDGPYNEQFF.

A word on this clone: A clone one base away is much larger, so this may be a read error. Within the sample, other DNA sequences also encode this same CDR3. This chain links TRBV6-6 with TRBJ1-1; 7 bases fit TRBD1. CDR1 and CDR2 from the germline V gene are MNHNY and SVGAGI (reference sequence). V dropped 6 bases and J dropped 1; count of bases not matched to a gene: 2. The CDR3 consists of 13 residues. The CDR3 DNA follows: TGTGCCAGCAGCCGGACAGGGAACACTGAAGCTTTCTTT. Its protein product is CASSRTGNTEAFF.

The V and J genes are TRBV20-1 and TRBJ2-7; weak D call: TRBD2 (6 bases). CDR3 size: 11 residues. Between the trimmed V and J ends, which lost 6 bases and 4 bases, there was a span of 10 bases. Looked up from germline, CDR1 is DFQATT and CDR2 is SNEGSKA (reference sequence). CDR3 protein: CSAMGRYEQYF. CDR3 DNA: TGCAGTGCCATGGGGAGGTACGAGCAGTACTTC.

This sequence joins TRBV19 and TRBJ2-6; 9 bases map to TRBD1. Germline V gene sequence: CDR1 LNHDA, CDR2 SQIVND (reference sequence). CDR3 size: 17 residues. J lost 3 bases, V lost 5 bases, and 8 bases had no gene match. The CDR3: CASSRQGVVGGANVLTF. The CDR3 coding sequence is TGTGCCAGTAGTCGACAGGGGGTGGTTGGTGGGGCCAACGTCCTGACTTTC.

About this clone: Other DNA sequences in the same sample also yield this CDR3. V usage is TRBV18 and J usage is TRBJ1-1, with D unresolved. CDR3 length: 14 residues. The V gene's germline CDR1 is KGHSH and CDR2 LQKENI. The ends were cut back, 2 bases at V and 2 bases at J, with 9 bases in the middle. The CDR3 spells CASSPSGTNTEAFF. CDR3 nucleotide sequence: TGTGCCAGCTCACCATCCGGAACCAACACTGAAGCTTTCTTT.

This clone was detected a few times. V gene TRBV4-1 combines with J gene TRBJ1-1; tentatively, D is TRBD1 (5 bases). The V gene's germline CDR1 is MGHRA and CDR2 YSYEKL. Between the trimmed V and J ends, which lost 0 bases and 4 bases, there was a span of 9 bases. The CDR3 has 14 residues. The CDR3 coding sequence is TGCGCCAGCAGCCAAGATTCAGGGATCACTGAAGCTTTCTTT. Encoded protein: CASSQDSGITEAFF.

J is TRBJ2-3 and V is TRBV10-3; tentative D call: TRBD2 (6 bases). V was trimmed by 0 bases and J by 1 base, leaving 8 bases between them. The length of the CDR3 is 15 residues. CDR1 and CDR2 (germline): ENHRY, SYGVKD. The CDR3 nucleotides are TGTGCCATCAGTGAGTCGCGGGGAGGCACAGATACGCAGTATTTT. Amino acid sequence: CAISESRGGTDTQYF.

Note on this clone: Possible read error: a much larger clone is one base away. Different DNA sequences within this sample yield the same CDR3. The J gene is TRBJ1-2, the V gene TRBV2; 8 nucleotides align to TRBD1. The CDR3 is made up of 13 amino acids. V was pared by 6 bases and J by 5 bases, with 5 bases of the junction left unmatched. Germline CDR1 reads SNHLY; CDR2 reads FYNNEI. CDR3 loop: CASSGTGDYGYTF. CDR3 bases: TGTGCCAGCAGCGGGACAGGTGATTATGGCTACACCTTC.